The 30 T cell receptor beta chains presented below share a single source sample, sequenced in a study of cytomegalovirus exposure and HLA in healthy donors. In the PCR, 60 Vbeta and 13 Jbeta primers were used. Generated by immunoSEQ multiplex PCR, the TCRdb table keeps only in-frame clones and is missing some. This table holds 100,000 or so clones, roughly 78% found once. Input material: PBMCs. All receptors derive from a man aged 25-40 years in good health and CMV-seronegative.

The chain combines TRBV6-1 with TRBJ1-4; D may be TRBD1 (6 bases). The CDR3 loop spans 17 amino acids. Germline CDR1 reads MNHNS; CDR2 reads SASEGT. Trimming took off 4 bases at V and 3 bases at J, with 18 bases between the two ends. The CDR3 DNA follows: TGTGCCAGCAGTGTGGGGGCGGCCCACCACGCTAATGAAAAACTGTTTTTT. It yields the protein CASSVGAAHHANEKLFF.

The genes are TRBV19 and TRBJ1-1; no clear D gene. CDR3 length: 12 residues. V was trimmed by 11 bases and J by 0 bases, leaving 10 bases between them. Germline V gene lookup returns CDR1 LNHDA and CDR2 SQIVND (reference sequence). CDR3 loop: CACGELNTEAFF. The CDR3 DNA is TGTGCCTGCGGGGAGCTGAACACTGAAGCTTTCTTT.

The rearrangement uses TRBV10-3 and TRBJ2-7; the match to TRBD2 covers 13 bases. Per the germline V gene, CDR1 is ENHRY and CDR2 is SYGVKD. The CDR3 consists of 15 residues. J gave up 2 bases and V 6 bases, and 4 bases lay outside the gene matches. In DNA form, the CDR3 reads TGTGCCATCAGGTCCGGACTAGCGGGAGCCTACGAGCAGTACTTC. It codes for CAIRSGLAGAYEQYF.

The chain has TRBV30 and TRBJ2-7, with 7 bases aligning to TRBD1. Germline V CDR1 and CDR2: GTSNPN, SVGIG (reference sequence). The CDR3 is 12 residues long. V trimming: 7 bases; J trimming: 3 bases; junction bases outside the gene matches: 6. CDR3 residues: CAYRGGSYEQYF. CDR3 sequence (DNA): TGTGCCTACCGAGGGGGCAGCTACGAGCAGTACTTC.

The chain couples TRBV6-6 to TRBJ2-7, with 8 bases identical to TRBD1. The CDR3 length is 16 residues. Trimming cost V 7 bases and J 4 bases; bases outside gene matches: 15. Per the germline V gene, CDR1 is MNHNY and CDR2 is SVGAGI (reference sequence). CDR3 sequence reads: CASTLGLGQGAYEQYF. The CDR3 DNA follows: TGTGCCAGCACCCTTGGCCTTGGGCAGGGGGCATACGAGCAGTACTTC.

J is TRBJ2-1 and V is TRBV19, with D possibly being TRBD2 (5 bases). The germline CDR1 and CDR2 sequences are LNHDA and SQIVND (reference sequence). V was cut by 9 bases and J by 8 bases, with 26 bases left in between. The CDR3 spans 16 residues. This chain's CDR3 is CARRFFVGHTEDEQFF. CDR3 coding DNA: TGTGCCAGGCGGTTTTTCGTCGGGCATACGGAGGATGAGCAGTTCTTC.

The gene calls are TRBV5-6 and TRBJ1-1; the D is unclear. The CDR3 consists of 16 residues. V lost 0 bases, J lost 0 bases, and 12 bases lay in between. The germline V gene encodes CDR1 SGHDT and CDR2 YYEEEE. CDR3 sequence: CASSLGGRYLNTEAFF. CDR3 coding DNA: TGTGCCAGCAGCTTGGGAGGGAGGTACTTGAACACTGAAGCTTTCTTT.

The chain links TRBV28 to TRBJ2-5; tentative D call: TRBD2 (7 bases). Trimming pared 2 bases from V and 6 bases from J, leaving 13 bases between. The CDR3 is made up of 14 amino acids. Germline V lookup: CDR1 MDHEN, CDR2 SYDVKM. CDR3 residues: CASSLGGGGKTQYF. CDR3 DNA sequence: TGTGCCAGCAGTTTAGGCGGGGGCGGAAAGACCCAGTACTTC.

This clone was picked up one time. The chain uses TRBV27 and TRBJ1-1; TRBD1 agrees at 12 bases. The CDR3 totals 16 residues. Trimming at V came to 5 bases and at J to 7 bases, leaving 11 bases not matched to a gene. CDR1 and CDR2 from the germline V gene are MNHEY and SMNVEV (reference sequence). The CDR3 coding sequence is TGTGCCAGCAGTCGGCCGGGACAGGGGGCGCGAGGTGAAGCTTTCTTT. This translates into CASSRPGQGARGEAFF.

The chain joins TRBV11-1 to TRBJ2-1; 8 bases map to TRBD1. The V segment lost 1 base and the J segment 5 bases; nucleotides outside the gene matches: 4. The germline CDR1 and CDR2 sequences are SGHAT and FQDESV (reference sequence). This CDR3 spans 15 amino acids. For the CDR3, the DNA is TGTGCCAGCAGCTTAGGTCAGGGGGCGGACAATGAGCAGTTCTTC. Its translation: CASSLGQGADNEQFF.

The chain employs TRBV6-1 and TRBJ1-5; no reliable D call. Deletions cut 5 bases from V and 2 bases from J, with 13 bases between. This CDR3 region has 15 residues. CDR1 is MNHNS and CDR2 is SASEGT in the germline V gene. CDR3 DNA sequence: TGTGCCAGCAGTCCCGAGGCCGGTGGCAATCAGCCCCAGCATTTT. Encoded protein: CASSPEAGGNQPQHF.

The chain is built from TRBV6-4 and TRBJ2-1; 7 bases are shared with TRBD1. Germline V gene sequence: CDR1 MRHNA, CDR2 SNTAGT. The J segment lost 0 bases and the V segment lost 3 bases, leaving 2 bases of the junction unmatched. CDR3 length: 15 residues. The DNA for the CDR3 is TGTGCCAGCAGTGAACGGGACAGCTCCTACAATGAGCAGTTCTTC. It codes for CASSERDSSYNEQFF.

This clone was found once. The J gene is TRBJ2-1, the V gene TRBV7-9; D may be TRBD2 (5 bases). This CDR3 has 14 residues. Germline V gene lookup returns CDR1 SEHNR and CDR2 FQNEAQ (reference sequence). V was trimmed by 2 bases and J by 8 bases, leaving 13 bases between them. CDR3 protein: CASSLPSSRDEQFF. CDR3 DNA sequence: TGTGCCAGCAGCTTACCGTCATCGAGGGATGAGCAGTTCTTC. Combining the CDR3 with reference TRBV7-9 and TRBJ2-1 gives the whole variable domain DTGVSQNPRHKITKRGQNVTFRCDPISEHNRLYWYRQTLGQGPEFLTYFQNEAQLEKSRLLSDRFSAERPKGSFSTLEIQRTEQGDSAMYLCASSLPSSRDEQFFGPGTRLTVL.

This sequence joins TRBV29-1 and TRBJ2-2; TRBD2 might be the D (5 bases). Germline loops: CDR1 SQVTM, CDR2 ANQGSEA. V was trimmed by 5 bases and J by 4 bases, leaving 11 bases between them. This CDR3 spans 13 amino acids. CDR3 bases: TGCAGCGTTCGAGAAACTAGCACCGGGGAGCTGTTTTTT. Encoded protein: CSVRETSTGELFF.

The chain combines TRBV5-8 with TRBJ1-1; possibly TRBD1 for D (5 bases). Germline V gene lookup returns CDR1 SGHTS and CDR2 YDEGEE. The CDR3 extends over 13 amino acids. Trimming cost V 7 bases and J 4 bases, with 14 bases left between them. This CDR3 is CASRRDFVTEAFF. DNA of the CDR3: TGTGCCAGCCGGAGGGACTTCGTCACTGAAGCTTTCTTT.

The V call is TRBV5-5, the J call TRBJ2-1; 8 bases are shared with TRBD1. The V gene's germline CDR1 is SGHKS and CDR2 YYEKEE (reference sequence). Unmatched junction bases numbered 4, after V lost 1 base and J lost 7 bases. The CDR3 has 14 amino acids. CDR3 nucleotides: TGTGCCAGCAGCTTGAGACAGGGGTTTAATGAGCAGTTCTTC. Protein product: CASSLRQGFNEQFF.

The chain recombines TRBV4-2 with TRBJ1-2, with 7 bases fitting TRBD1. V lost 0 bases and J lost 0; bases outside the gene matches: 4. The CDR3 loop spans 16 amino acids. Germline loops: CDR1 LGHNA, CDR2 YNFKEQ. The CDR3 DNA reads TGTGCCAGCAGCCAAGACTGGGACAGATCTAACTATGGCTACACCTTC. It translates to CASSQDWDRSNYGYTF.

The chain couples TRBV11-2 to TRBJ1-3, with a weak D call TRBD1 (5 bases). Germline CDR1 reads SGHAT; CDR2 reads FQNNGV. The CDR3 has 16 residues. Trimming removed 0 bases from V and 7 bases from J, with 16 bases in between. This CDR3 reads CASSLERSGFVNTIYF. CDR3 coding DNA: TGTGCCAGCAGCTTAGAGCGGTCAGGGTTCGTTAACACCATATATTTT.

The CDR3 is CASSLGAGFEQYF. CDR3 DNA: TGTGCCAGCAGCTTAGGGGCGGGGTTCGAGCAGTACTTC. V and J are TRBV7-8 and TRBJ2-7; D may be TRBD2 (6 bases). CDR3 length: 13 amino acids. Germline V gives CDR1 SGHVS, CDR2 FQNEAQ. Trimming left V 1 base short and J 6 bases short, with 10 bases between. Together with reference TRBV7-8 and TRBJ2-7, the CDR3 gives the full variable domain: GAGVSQSPRYKVAKRGQDVALRCDPISGHVSLFWYQQALGQGPEFLTYFQNEAQLDKSGLPSDRFFAERPEGSVSTLKIQRTQQEDSAVYLCASSLGAGFEQYFGPGTRLTVT.

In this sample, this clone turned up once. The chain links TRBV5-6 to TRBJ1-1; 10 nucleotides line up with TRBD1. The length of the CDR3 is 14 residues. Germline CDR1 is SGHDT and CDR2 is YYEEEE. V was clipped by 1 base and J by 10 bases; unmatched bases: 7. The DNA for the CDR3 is TGTGCCAGCAGCTTGCGGACAGGGGGGTTCGGAGCTTTCTTT. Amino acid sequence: CASSLRTGGFGAFF.

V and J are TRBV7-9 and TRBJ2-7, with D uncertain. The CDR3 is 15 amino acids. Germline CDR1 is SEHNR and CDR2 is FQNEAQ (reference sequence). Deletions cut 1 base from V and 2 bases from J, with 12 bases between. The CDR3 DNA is TGTGCCAGCAGCTTAGTTTCCTCCCTAGCCTACGAGCAGTACTTC. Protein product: CASSLVSSLAYEQYF.

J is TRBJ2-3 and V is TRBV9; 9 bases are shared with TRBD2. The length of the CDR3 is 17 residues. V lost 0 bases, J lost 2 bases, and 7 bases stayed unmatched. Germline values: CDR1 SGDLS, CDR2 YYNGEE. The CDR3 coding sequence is TGTGCCAGCAGCGTAGGTAGCGGGAGTGGGGCCACAGATACGCAGTATTTT. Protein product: CASSVGSGSGATDTQYF. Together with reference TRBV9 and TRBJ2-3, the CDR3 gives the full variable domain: DSGVTQTPKHLITATGQRVTLRCSPRSGDLSVYWYQQSLDQGLQFLIQYYNGEERAKGNILERFSAQQFPDLHSELNLSSLELGDSALYFCASSVGSGSGATDTQYFGPGTRLTVL.

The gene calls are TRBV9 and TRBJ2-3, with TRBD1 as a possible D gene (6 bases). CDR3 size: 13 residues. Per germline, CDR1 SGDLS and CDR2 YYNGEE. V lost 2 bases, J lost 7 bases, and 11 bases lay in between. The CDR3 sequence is CASSVGAVNTQYF. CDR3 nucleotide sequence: TGTGCCAGCAGCGTGGGGGCCGTGAATACGCAGTATTTT.

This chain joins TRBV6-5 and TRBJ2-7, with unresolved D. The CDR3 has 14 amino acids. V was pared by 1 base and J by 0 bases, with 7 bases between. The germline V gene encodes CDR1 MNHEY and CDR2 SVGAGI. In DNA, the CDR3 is TGTGCCAGCAGTTACTATCTCGGCTCCTACGAGCAGTACTTC. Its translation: CASSYYLGSYEQYF.

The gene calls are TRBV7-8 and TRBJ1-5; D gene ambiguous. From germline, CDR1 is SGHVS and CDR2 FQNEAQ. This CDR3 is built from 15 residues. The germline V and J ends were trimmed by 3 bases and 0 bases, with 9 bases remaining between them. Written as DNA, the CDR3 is TGTGCCAGCAGCTTGGGAGACAATAGCAATCAGCCCCAGCATTTT. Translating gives CASSLGDNSNQPQHF.

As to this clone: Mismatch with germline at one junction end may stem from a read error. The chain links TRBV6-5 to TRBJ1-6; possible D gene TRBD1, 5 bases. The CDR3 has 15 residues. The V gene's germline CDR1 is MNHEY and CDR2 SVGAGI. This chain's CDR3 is CAGSYGGVWNSPLHF. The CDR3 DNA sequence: TGTGCCGGCAGTTACGGGGGGGTTTGGAATTCACCCCTCCACTTT.

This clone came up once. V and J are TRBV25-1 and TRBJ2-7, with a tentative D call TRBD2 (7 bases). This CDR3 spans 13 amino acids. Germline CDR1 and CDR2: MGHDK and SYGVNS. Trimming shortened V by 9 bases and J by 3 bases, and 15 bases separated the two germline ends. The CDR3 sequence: CASNQGGGYEQYF. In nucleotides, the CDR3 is TGTGCCAGTAATCAGGGAGGGGGCTACGAGCAGTACTTC.

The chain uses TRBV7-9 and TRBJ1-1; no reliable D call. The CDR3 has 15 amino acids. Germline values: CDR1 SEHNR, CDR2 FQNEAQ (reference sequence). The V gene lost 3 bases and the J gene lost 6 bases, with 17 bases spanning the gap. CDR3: CASSFRRGKTSEAFF. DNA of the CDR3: TGTGCCAGCAGCTTTAGACGGGGTAAAACGTCTGAAGCTTTCTTT.

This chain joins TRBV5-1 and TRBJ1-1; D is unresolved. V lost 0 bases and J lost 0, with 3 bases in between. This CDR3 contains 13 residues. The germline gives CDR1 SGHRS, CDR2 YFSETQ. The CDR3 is CASSLALNTEAFF. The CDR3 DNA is TGCGCCAGCAGCTTGGCTTTGAACACTGAAGCTTTCTTT. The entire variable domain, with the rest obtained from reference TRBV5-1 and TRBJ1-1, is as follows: KAGVTQTPRYLIKTRGQQVTLSCSPISGHRSVSWYQQTPGQGLQFLFEYFSETQRNKGNFPGRFSGRQFSNSRSEMNVSTLELGDSALYLCASSLALNTEAFFGQGTRLTVV.

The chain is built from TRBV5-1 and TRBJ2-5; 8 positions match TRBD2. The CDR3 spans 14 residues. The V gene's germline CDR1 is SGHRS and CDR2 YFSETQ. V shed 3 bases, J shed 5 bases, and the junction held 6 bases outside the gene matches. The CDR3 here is CASSSGGDFETQYF. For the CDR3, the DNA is TGCGCCAGCAGCTCGGGGGGGGATTTTGAGACCCAGTACTTC.